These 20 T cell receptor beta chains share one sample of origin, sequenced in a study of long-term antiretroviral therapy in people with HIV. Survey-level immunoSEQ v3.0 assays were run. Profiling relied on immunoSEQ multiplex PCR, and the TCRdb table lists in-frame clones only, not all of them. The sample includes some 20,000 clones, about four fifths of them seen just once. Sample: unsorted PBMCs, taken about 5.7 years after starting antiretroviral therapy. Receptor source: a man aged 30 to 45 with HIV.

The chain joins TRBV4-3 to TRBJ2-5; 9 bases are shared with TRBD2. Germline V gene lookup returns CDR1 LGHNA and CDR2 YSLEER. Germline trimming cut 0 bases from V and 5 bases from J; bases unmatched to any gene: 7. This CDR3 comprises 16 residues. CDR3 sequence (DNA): TGCGCCAGCAGCCAAGAGGTACTAGCGGGTCGGGAGACCCAGTACTTC. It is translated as CASSQEVLAGRETQYF.

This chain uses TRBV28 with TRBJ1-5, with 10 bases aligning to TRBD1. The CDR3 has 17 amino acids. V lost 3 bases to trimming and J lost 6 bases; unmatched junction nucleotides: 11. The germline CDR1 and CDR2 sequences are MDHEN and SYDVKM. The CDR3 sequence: CASSFGGTGVSVQPQHF. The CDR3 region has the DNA TGTGCCAGCAGTTTTGGGGGGACAGGGGTATCGGTTCAGCCCCAGCATTTT.

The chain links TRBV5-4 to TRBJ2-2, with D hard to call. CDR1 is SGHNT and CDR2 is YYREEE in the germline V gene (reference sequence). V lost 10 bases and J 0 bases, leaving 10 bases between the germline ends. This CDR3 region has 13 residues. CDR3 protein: CALRDTNTGELFF. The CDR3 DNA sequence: TGTGCCCTACGCGACACGAACACCGGGGAGCTGTTTTTT.

CDR3 loop: CASGPTGELFF. DNA for the CDR3: TGTGCCAGCGGTCCGACCGGGGAGCTGTTTTTT. The genes are TRBV2 and TRBJ2-2; D is ambiguous. The CDR3 length is 11 residues. The germline V gene encodes CDR1 SNHLY and CDR2 FYNNEI. Between the trimmed V and J ends, which lost 8 bases and 5 bases, there was a span of 6 bases.

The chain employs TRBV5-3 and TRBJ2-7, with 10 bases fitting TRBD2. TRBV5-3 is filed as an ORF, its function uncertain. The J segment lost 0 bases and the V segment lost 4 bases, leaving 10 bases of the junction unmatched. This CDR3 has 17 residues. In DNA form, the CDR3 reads TGTGCCAGAAGCCCGGGACTAGCGACGGGAACCTCCTACGAGCAGTACTTC. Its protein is CARSPGLATGTSYEQYF.

As DNA, the CDR3 is TGTGCCAGCAGCCCCGGACTAGCGGGTGCTTGGCCAGATACGCAGTATTTT. Its protein is CASSPGLAGAWPDTQYF. The chain joins TRBV9 to TRBJ2-3; 11 nucleotides agree with TRBD2. J gave up 4 bases and V 4 bases, and 11 bases lay outside the gene matches. The CDR3 has 17 residues. The germline V gene has CDR1 SGDLS and CDR2 YYNGEE.

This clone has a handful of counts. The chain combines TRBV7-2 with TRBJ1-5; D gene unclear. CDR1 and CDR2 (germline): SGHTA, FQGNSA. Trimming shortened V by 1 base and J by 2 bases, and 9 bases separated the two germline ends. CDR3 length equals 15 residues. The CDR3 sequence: CASSLERAGNQPQHF. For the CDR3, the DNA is TGTGCCAGCAGCTTAGAGAGGGCAGGCAATCAGCCCCAGCATTTT.

The CDR3 region has the DNA TGTGCCTGGAGTCCGGATAGCAATCAGCCCCAGCATTTT. Encoded protein: CAWSPDSNQPQHF. V gene TRBV30 combines with J gene TRBJ1-5; D is ambiguous. The germline CDR1 and CDR2 sequences are GTSNPN and SVGIG (reference sequence). The length of the CDR3 is 13 residues. V was clipped by 2 bases and J by 0 bases, with 5 bases between them.

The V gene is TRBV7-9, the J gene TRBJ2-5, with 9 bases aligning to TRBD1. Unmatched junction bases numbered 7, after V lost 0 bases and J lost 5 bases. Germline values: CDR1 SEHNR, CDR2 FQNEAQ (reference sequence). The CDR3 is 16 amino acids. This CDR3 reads CASSLAPTGGAETQYF. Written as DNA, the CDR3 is TGTGCCAGCAGCTTAGCCCCTACAGGGGGCGCGGAGACCCAGTACTTC.

The CDR3 DNA reads as TGTGCCAGCAGTTTTCGGGGAGACGGGCGTTATGGCTACACCTTC. It yields the protein CASSFRGDGRYGYTF. The rearrangement uses TRBV28 and TRBJ1-2; D is unclear. The V end was cut by 3 bases, the J end by 5 bases, with 16 bases between. The V gene's germline CDR1 is MDHEN and CDR2 SYDVKM. The CDR3 has 15 residues.

The CDR3 DNA follows: TGTGCCAGCAGTGATATTACAGGGACAACTAATGAAAAACTGTTTTTT. Its translation is CASSDITGTTNEKLFF. The chain carries TRBV25-1 and TRBJ1-4; D is possibly TRBD1 (6 bases). Trimming stripped 3 bases from V and 0 bases from J, with 11 bases between. The CDR3 loop spans 16 amino acids. Germline CDR1 MGHDK, CDR2 SYGVNS.

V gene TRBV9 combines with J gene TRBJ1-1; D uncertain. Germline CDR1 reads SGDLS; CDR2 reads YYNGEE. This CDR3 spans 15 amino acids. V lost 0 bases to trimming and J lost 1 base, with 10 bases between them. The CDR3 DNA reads TGTGCCAGCAGCGTAGCTGGGTACCAGAACACTGAAGCTTTCTTT. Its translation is CASSVAGYQNTEAFF.

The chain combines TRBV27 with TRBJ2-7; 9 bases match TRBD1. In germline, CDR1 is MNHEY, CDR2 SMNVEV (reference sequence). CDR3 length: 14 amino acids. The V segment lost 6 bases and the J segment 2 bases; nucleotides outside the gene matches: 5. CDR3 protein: CASSSGQGPYEQYF. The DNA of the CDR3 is TGTGCCAGCAGCTCGGGACAGGGCCCCTACGAGCAGTACTTC.

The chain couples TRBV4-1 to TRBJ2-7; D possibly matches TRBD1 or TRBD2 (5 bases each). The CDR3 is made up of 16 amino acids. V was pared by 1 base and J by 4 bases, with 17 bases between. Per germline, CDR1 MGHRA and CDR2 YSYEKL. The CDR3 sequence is CASSQGGTGHKYEQYF. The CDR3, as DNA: TGCGCCAGCAGCCAAGGGGGGACGGGTCATAAATACGAGCAGTACTTC.

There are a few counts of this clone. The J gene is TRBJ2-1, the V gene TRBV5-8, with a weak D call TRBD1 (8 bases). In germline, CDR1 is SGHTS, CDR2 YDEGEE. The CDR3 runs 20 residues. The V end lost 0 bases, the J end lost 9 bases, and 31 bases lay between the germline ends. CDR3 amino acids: CASSLVGTGSTSPVAGEQFF. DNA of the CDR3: TGTGCCAGCAGCTTGGTTGGGACAGGATCGACTAGCCCAGTTGCGGGTGAGCAGTTCTTC.

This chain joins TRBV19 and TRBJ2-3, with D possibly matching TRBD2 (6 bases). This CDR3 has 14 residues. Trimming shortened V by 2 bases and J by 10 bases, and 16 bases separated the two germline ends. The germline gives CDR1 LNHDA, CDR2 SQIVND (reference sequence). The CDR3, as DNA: TGTGCCAGTAGTATACTCCCGACTAGTCGGGCGCAGTATTTT. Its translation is CASSILPTSRAQYF.

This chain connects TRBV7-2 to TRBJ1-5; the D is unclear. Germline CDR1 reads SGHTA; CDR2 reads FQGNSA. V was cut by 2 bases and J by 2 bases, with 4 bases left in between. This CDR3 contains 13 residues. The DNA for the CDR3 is TGTGCCAGCAGCTTAAGGGGCAATCAGCCCCAGCATTTT. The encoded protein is CASSLRGNQPQHF.

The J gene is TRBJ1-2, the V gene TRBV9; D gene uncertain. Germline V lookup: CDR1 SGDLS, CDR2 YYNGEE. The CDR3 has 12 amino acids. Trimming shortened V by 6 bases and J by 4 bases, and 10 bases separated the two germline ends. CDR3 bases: TGTGCCAGCAATAAAGAGCCCTATGGCTACACCTTC. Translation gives CASNKEPYGYTF.

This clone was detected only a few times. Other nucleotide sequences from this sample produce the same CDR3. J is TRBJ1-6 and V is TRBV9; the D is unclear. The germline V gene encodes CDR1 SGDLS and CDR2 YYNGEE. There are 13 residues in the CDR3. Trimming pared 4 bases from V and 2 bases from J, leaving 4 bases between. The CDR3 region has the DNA TGTGCCAGCAGCCTAGCCTATAATTCACCCCTCCACTTT. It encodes CASSLAYNSPLHF.

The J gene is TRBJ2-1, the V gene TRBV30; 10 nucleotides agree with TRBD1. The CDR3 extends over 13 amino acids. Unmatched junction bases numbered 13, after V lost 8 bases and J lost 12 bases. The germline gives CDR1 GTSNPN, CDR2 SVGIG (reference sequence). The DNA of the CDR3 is TGTGCCGGGGCGACAGGGGGCGGGCGCGGGCAGTTCTTC. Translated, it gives CAGATGGGRGQFF.